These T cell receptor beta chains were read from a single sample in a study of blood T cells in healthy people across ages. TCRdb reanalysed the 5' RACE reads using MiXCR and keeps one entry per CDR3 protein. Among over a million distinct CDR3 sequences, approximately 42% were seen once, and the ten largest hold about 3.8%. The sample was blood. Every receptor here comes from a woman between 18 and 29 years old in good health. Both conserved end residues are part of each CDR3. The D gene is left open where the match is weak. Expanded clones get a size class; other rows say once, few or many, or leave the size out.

CDR3aa: CASSIDYTGSPLHF; CDR3nt: TGTGCCAGCAGCATCGACTATACGGGTTCACCCCTCCACTTT; abundance: once; j_gene: TRBJ1-6; v_gene: TRBV7-2; d_gene: -
CDR3aa: CASSDPPPQHF; CDR3nt: TGTGCCAGCAGTGATCCACCGCCCCAGCATTTT; abundance: few; j_gene: TRBJ1-5; v_gene: TRBV6-1; d_gene: -
CDR3aa: CASSARGSGAYEQYF; CDR3nt: TGTGCCAGCTCAGCTCGCGGGAGTGGGGCCTACGAGCAGTACTTC; abundance: -; j_gene: TRBJ2-7; v_gene: TRBV18; d_gene: TRBD2
CDR3aa: CASGSGSETQYF; CDR3nt: TGTGCTAGTGGTTCAGGGAGCGAGACCCAGTACTTC; abundance: -; j_gene: TRBJ2-5; v_gene: TRBV12-5; d_gene: -
CDR3aa: CSASVYSLSYEQYF; CDR3nt: TGCAGTGCTTCCGTCTACTCTTTATCCTACGAGCAGTACTTC; abundance: few; j_gene: TRBJ2-7; v_gene: TRBV20-1; d_gene: -
CDR3aa: CASSLSHFYEQFF; CDR3nt: TGTGCCAGCAGTTTATCCCACTTCTACGAGCAGTTCTTC; abundance: -; j_gene: TRBJ2-1; v_gene: TRBV27; d_gene: -
CDR3aa: CSAFRPTGTQYF; CDR3nt: TGCAGTGCTTTTCGTCCCACGGGTACGCAGTATTTT; abundance: -; j_gene: TRBJ2-3; v_gene: TRBV20-1; d_gene: -
CDR3aa: CASSFAGGDEQFF; CDR3nt: TGCGCCAGCAGCTTCGCGGGGGGGGATGAGCAGTTCTTC; abundance: few; j_gene: TRBJ2-1; v_gene: TRBV5-1; d_gene: TRBD2
CDR3aa: CASSFDGGSYEQYF; CDR3nt: TGTGCCAGCAGTTTTGACGGGGGTTCCTACGAGCAGTACTTC; abundance: -; j_gene: TRBJ2-7; v_gene: TRBV27; d_gene: -
CDR3aa: CASGAGIPGNTIYF; CDR3nt: TGTGCCAGCGGAGCAGGGATTCCTGGAAACACCATATATTTT; abundance: -; j_gene: TRBJ1-3; v_gene: TRBV6-5; d_gene: -
CDR3aa: CASSQALWGHGYTF; CDR3nt: TGCGCCAGCAGCCAAGCGTTGTGGGGGCACGGCTACACCTTC; abundance: -; j_gene: TRBJ1-2; v_gene: TRBV4-3; d_gene: -
CDR3aa: CASSQHPEYTEAFF; CDR3nt: TGCGCCAGCAGCCAACACCCGGAGTACACTGAAGCTTTCTTT; abundance: -; j_gene: TRBJ1-1; v_gene: TRBV5-1; d_gene: -
CDR3aa: CASRTRRSTNYGYTF; CDR3nt: TGTGCCAGCAGGACACGCAGGTCGACTAACTATGGCTACACCTTC; abundance: few; j_gene: TRBJ1-2; v_gene: TRBV6-5; d_gene: -
CDR3aa: CASSLVNRAGSGEQFF; CDR3nt: TGTGCCAGCAGCTTAGTGAACAGGGCAGGTTCTGGTGAGCAGTTCTTC; abundance: few; j_gene: TRBJ2-1; v_gene: TRBV7-8; d_gene: -
CDR3aa: CASSFQGTTDTQYF; CDR3nt: TGTGCCAGCAGTTTTCAGGGGACCACAGATACGCAGTATTTT; abundance: -; j_gene: TRBJ2-3; v_gene: TRBV27; d_gene: -